This TCR beta chain was sequenced in a study of blood T cell repertoires in COVID-19. Germline values: CDR1 MDHEN, CDR2 SYDVKM. V gave up 6 bases and J gave up 5 bases; unmatched junction bases: 4. The CDR3 contains 13 residues. TCRdb keeps only in-frame clones here, not all; method: immunoSEQ multiplex PCR. The table lists roughly 150,000 clones, about 83% of them singletons. This clone was counted once. Sequencing was done on a sample of peripheral blood. This TCR was sampled from a human donor in a cohort sampled during active COVID-19. This chain connects TRBV28 to TRBJ1-2, with 9 bases that match TRBD1. CDR3 region: CASRTTGGYGYTF. CDR3 in DNA: TGTGCCAGCAGGACGACAGGGGGATATGGCTACACCTTC.